This TCR beta chain was captured by sequencing in a study of cytomegalovirus exposure and HLA in healthy donors. About the research overall: The 110 or so validation repertoires used the same platform as the roughly 670 first-cohort repertoires, a later analysis reported. Study observations and caveats: While the bulk of TCR sequences proved rare, some public TCRs turned up in many donors. It was 164 TCR beta chains that were listed as cytomegalovirus-associated. Cytomegalovirus status was reportedly diagnosed by the classifier with high sensitivity and specificity.

Concerning this clone: No antigen is known for it.

V was clipped by 7 bases and J by 8 bases, with 18 bases between them. This CDR3 has 14 amino acids. Germline V lookup: CDR1 SQVTM, CDR2 ANQGSEA. Only in-frame clones appear in the TCRdb table, and some are missing; sequencing was by immunoSEQ multiplex PCR. The table has some 170,000 clones, approximately 86% seen once. The specimen sequenced was PBMCs. This chain links TRBV29-1 with TRBJ1-6, with a weak D call TRBD1 (5 bases). The clonotype was recovered from a woman younger than 35 in good health and CMV-seronegative. The CDR3 sequence is CSALLDGGDSPLHF. CDR3 nucleotides: TGCAGCGCCCTCTTGGACGGGGGGGATTCACCCCTCCACTTT.